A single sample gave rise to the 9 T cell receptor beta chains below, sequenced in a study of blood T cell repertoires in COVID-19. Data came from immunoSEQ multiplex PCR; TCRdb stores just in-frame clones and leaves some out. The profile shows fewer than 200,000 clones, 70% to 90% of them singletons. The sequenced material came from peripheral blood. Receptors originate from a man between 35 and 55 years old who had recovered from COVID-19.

The CDR3 region has the DNA TGTGCCAGCTCACCACGGCTAGCGGGTAGTCATGAGCAGTTCTTC. Encoded protein: CASSPRLAGSHEQFF. V and J are TRBV18 and TRBJ2-1; 8 positions agree with TRBD2. The germline gives CDR1 KGHSH, CDR2 LQKENI. The CDR3 extends over 15 amino acids. Unmatched junction bases numbered 7, after V lost 1 base and J lost 8 bases.

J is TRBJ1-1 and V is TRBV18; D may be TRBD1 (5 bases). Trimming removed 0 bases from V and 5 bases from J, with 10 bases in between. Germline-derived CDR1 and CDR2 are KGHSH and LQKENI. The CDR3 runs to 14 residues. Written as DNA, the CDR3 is TGTGCCAGCTCACCACCGGTAGGGGTTACTGAAGCTTTCTTT. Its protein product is CASSPPVGVTEAFF.

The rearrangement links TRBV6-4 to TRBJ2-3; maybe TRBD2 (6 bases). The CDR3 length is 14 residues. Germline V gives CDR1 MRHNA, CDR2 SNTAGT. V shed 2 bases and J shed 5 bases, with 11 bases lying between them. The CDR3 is CASSDGGWGDTQYF. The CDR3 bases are TGTGCCAGCAGTGACGGGGGGTGGGGAGATACGCAGTATTTT.

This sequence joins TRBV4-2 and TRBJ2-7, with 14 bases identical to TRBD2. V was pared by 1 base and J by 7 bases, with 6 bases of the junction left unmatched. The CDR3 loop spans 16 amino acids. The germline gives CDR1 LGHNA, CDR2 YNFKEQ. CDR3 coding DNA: TGTGCCAGCAGCCAAGCCGGGACTAGCGGGAGTGGTGAGCAGTACTTC. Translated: CASSQAGTSGSGEQYF.

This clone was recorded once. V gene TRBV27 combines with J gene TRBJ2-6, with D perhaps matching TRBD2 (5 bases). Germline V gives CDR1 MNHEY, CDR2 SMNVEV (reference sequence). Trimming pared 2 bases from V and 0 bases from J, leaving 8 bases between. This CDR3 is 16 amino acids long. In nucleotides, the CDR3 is TGTGCCAGCAGTTTACAGACTAACTCTGGGGCCAACGTCCTGACTTTC. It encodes CASSLQTNSGANVLTF. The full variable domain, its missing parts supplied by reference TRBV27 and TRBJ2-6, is EAQVTQNPRYLITVTGKKLTVTCSQNMNHEYMSWYRQDPGLGLRQIYYSMNVEVTDKGDVPEGYKVSRKEKRNFPLILESPSPNQTSLYFCASSLQTNSGANVLTFGAGSRLTVL.

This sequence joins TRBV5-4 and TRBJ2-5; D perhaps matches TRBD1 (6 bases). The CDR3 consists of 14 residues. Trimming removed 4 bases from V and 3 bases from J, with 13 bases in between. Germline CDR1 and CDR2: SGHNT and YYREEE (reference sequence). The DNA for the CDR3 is TGTGCCAGCAGCCCCCTTGGACAGAAAGAGACCCAGTACTTC. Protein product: CASSPLGQKETQYF.

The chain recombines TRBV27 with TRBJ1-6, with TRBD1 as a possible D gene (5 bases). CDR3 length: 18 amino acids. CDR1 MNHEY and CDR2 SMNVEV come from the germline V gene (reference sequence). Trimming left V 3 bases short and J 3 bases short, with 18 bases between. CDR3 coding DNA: TGTGCCAGCAGTTTTAAGGGGCAGAGGACGATCTATAATTCACCCCTCCACTTT. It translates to CASSFKGQRTIYNSPLHF.

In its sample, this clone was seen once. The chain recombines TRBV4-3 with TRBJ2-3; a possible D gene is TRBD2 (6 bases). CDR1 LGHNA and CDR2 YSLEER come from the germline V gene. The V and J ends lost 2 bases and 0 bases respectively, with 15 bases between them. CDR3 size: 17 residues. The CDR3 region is CASSQRLAGSSTDTQYF. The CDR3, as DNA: TGCGCCAGCAGCCAACGCTTGGCGGGATCTAGCACAGATACGCAGTATTTT.

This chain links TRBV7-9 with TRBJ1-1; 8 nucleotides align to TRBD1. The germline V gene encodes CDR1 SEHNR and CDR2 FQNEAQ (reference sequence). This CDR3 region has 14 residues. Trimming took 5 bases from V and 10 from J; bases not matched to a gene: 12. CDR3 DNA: TGTGCCAGCAGCCAGACCGGACAGGGCCCGGGAGCTTTCTTT. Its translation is CASSQTGQGPGAFF.